This T cell receptor (beta chain) was captured by sequencing in a study of OX40 agonist ivuxolimab in advanced cancers. Study conclusions and caveats: Researchers did not determine the expanded peripheral T cells' antigen specificity.

A word on this clone: Its specificity is unknown.

The CDR3 has 16 residues. With V trimmed by 2 bases and J by 5 bases, 6 bases remained unmatched. Looked up from germline, CDR1 is MGHRA and CDR2 is YSYEKL. The method was immunoSEQ multiplex PCR; TCRdb's version includes in-frame clones alone and lacks a portion of them. The sample records roughly 83,000 clones, around 84% being singletons. The clonotype comes from an adult with an advanced solid tumor such as melanoma, head and neck, liver or kidney cancer. The source material was CD4+ or CD8+ T cells sorted from blood, sampled in a trial of the OX40 agonist ivuxolimab. The gene calls are TRBV4-1 and TRBJ2-3; 11 nucleotides align to TRBD2. This chain's CDR3 is CASSQTLAGGQDTQYF. CDR3 nucleotide sequence: TGCGCCAGCAGCCAAACCTTAGCGGGAGGGCAAGATACGCAGTATTTT.